A single sample gave rise to the 11 T cell receptor beta chains below, sequenced in a study of breast tumors, draining lymph nodes, adjacent tissues. TCRdb independently ran MiXCR on the multiplex PCR reads; one entry per CDR3 protein. The table shows 80,000 to 130,000 distinct CDR3 sequences, with approximately 21% occurring only once. Samples came from axillary lymph nodes draining the breast cancer. The sequencing sample was made of axillary lymph node tissue. The receptors were gathered from a female donor with breast cancer. Some clones in this sample may be carry-over from other donors' samples.

The sample holds many counts of this clonotype. The genes are TRBV19 and TRBJ2-1; D perhaps matches TRBD2 (6 bases). This CDR3 contains 15 residues. V was pared by 4 bases and J by 7 bases, with 17 bases between. Germline loops: CDR1 LNHDA, CDR2 SQIVND (reference sequence). CDR3 sequence (DNA): TGTGCCAGTAGTACTGGGACTGGGGGAACAAATGAGCAGTTCTTC. It yields the protein CASSTGTGGTNEQFF. The full variable domain, rest sourced from reference TRBV19 and TRBJ2-1, is DGGITQSPKYLFRKEGQNVTLSCEQNLNHDAMYWYRQDPGQGLRLIYYSQIVNDFQKGDIAEGYSVSREKKESFPLTVTSAQKNPTAFYLCASSTGTGGTNEQFFGPGTRLTVL.

Concerning this clonotype: One base away lies a much larger clone, so this may be a sequencing read error. The chain couples TRBV7-9 to TRBJ1-4; D unresolved. Per germline, CDR1 SEHNR and CDR2 FQNEAQ (reference sequence). The CDR3 covers 16 residues. The DNA of the CDR3 is TGTGCCAGCAGCTTAGGGGAGGGTATAACTAATGGAAAACTGTTTTTT. It translates to CASSLGEGITNGKLFF.

This clonotype occurred many times. The chain joins TRBV19 to TRBJ1-2; perhaps TRBD1 as D (6 bases). The V gene lost 6 bases and the J gene lost 7 bases, with 15 bases spanning the gap. Germline assignment: CDR1 LNHDA and CDR2 SQIVND (reference sequence). This CDR3 region has 13 residues. The CDR3 nucleotides are TGTGCCAGTAGCTCAAACAGGGTCGGTGGCTACACCTTC. Encoded protein: CASSSNRVGGYTF.

There are many counts of this clonotype. This chain uses TRBV5-6 with TRBJ2-5; D remains unclear. There are 17 residues in the CDR3. Trimming stripped 4 bases from V and 2 bases from J, with 21 bases between. Germline-derived CDR1 and CDR2 are SGHDT and YYEEEE. CDR3 sequence: CASSPTKRRQAQETQYF. CDR3 nucleotides: TGTGCCAGCAGCCCGACAAAAAGGAGACAAGCACAAGAGACCCAGTACTTC.

This clonotype was seen repeatedly, ten times or more. The chain links TRBV7-8 to TRBJ1-5; unclear D gene. The V and J ends lost 5 bases and 3 bases respectively, with 11 bases between them. The CDR3 extends over 14 amino acids. Germline-derived CDR1 and CDR2 are SGHVS and FQNEAQ. The CDR3, as DNA: TGTGCCAGCAGCCATGCCTCGACCAATCAGCCCCAGCATTTT. Its translation is CASSHASTNQPQHF. Filled out from reference TRBV7-8 and TRBJ1-5, the complete variable domain reads GAGVSQSPRYKVAKRGQDVALRCDPISGHVSLFWYQQALGQGPEFLTYFQNEAQLDKSGLPSDRFFAERPEGSVSTLKIQRTQQEDSAVYLCASSHASTNQPQHFGDGTRLSIL.

This clonotype was seen many times. CDR3 in amino acids: CASSMSGSRNEQFF. DNA of the CDR3: TGTGCCAGTAGTATGAGCGGGAGTAGGAATGAGCAGTTCTTC. This chain joins TRBV19 and TRBJ2-1, with 8 positions matching TRBD2. With V trimmed by 3 bases and J by 7 bases, 5 bases remained unmatched. There are 14 residues in the CDR3. The V gene's germline CDR1 is LNHDA and CDR2 SQIVND (reference sequence).

This clonotype was seen ten or more times. The chain couples TRBV20-1 to TRBJ2-5; no clear D gene. There are 10 residues in the CDR3. V lost 5 bases and J lost 3, with 4 bases in between. The germline V gene has CDR1 DFQATT and CDR2 SNEGSKA (reference sequence). The CDR3 is CSAYKETQYF. CDR3 nucleotide sequence: TGCAGTGCTTACAAAGAGACCCAGTACTTC.

This clonotype was recorded at least ten times. The chain has TRBV5-5 and TRBJ2-5; D unclear. The CDR3 length is 12 residues. The germline V and J ends were trimmed by 2 bases and 2 bases, with 4 bases remaining between them. The germline V gene encodes CDR1 SGHKS and CDR2 YYEKEE (reference sequence). In DNA form, the CDR3 reads TGTGCCAGCAGCTTAATTCAAGAGACCCAGTACTTC. This sequence encodes CASSLIQETQYF.

This clonotype has only one observation. Since a much larger clone is just one base distant, this may be a read error. Since the CDR3 does not end with the conserved phenylalanine or tryptophan, this likely comes from a read error. This chain joins TRBV28 and TRBJ2-7; 8 positions match TRBD2. The ends lost 3 bases at V and 2 bases at J; junction bases unmatched: 3. In germline, CDR1 is MDHEN, CDR2 SYDVKM. This CDR3 comprises 14 residues. CDR3 sequence reads: CASSFTSGAYEQYL. The CDR3 region has the DNA TGTGCCAGCAGTTTCACTAGCGGCGCCTACGAGCAGTACCTC.

On this clonotype itself: Since a much larger clone is just one base distant, this may be a read error. This CDR3 fails to terminate in the conserved phenylalanine or tryptophan, so it likely reflects a read error. The genes are TRBV27 and TRBJ2-5; D might be TRBD1 (5 bases). The CDR3 consists of 14 residues. V was pared by 6 bases and J by 0 bases, with 11 bases between. Germline CDR1 and CDR2: MNHEY and SMNVEV (reference sequence). The CDR3 DNA sequence: TGTGCCAGCAGGCATCAGACAGACCAAGAGACCCAGTACCTC. Amino acids: CASRHQTDQETQYL.

In its sample, this clonotype was seen many times. The V gene is TRBV19, the J gene TRBJ1-2; 7 positions match TRBD1. V shed 4 bases, J shed 4 bases, and the junction held 6 bases outside the gene matches. There are 14 residues in the CDR3. CDR1 LNHDA and CDR2 SQIVND come from the germline V gene (reference sequence). In DNA, the CDR3 is TGTGCCAGTAGTACCGGACAGGCGATCTATGGCTACACCTTC. Its translation is CASSTGQAIYGYTF.